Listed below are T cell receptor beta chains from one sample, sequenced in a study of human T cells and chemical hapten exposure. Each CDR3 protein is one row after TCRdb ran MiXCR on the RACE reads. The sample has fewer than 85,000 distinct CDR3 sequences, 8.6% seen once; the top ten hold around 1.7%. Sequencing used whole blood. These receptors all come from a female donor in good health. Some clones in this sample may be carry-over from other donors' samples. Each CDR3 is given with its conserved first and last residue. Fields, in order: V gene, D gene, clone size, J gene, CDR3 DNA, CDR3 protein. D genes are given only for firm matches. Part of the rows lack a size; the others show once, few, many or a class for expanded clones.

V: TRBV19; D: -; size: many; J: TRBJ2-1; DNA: TGTGCCAGTAGTATCGGAAGGGGTCGTTACAATGAGCAGTTCTTC; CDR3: CASSIGRGRYNEQFF
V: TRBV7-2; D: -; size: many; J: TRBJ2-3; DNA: TGTGCCAGCAGCTTACTCGCGGGGATCCCCGATACGCAGTATTTT; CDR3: CASSLLAGIPDTQYF
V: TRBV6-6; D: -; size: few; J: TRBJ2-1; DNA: TGTGCCAGCAGTCCCACGGACCCCAACAATGAGCAGTTCTTC; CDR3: CASSPTDPNNEQFF
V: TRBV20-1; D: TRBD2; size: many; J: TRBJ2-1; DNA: TGCAGTGCTAGCGGGGGGGCGCACAATGAGCAGTTCTTC; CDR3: CSASGGAHNEQFF
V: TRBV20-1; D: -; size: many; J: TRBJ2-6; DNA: TGCAGTGCCTCAAGGAACAGGCTTAACTCTGGGGCCAACGTCCTGACTTTC; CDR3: CSASRNRLNSGANVLTF
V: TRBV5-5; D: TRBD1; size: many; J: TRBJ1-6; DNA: TGTGCCAGCAGCTTGGACCAGGGGGTTCCCCTCCACTTT; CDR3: CASSLDQGVPLHF
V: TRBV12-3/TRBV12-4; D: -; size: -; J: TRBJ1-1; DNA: TGTGCCAGCAGTTTAATTACGGCCCCGAACACTGAAGCTTTCTTT; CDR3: CASSLITAPNTEAFF
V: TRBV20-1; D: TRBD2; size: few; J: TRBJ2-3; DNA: TGCAGTGCTAGACCGGCTAGCGGGGGGGGATACACAGATACGCAGTATTTT; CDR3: CSARPASGGGYTDTQYF
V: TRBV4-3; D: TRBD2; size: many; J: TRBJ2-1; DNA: TGCGCCAGCAGCCAAGGTTTACTAGCGGGGTTTAATGAGCAGTTCTTC; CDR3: CASSQGLLAGFNEQFF
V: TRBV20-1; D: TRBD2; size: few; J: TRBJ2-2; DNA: TGCAGTGCTACCCCCCGACTAGCGGGGGATCACGGGGAGCTGTTTTTT; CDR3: CSATPRLAGDHGELFF
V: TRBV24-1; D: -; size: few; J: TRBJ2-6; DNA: TGTGCCACCAGTGATCTAAGCTCTGGGGCCAACGTCCTGACTTTC; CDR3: CATSDLSSGANVLTF
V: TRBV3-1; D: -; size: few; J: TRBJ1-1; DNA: TGTGCCAGCAGCCAAGAATTCAGGGTAGGGGCTTTCTTT; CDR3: CASSQEFRVGAFF
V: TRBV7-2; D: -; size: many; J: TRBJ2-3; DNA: TGTGCCAGCAGCTTTATTACAGATACGCAGTATTTT; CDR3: CASSFITDTQYF
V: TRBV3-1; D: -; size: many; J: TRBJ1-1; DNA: TGTGCCAGCAGCCAAGGTACAGCGACAGAAGCTTTCTTT; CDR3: CASSQGTATEAFF
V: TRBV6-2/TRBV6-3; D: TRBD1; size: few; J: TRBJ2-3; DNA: TGTGCCAGCAGTTTCTGGACAGGGACCACAGATACGCAGTATTTT; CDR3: CASSFWTGTTDTQYF
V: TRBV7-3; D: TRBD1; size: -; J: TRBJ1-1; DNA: TGTGCCAGCAGCCCTGGGACAGCCCCTGAAGCTTTCTTT; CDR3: CASSPGTAPEAFF
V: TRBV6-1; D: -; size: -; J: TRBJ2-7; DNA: TGTGCCAGCAGTGAGGTGGACAAGCCCTACGAGCAGTACTTC; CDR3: CASSEVDKPYEQYF
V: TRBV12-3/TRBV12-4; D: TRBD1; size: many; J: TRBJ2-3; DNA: TGTGCCAGCAGTCACAGGGGGCCCCTCGGTATCGATACGCAGTATTTT; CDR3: CASSHRGPLGIDTQYF
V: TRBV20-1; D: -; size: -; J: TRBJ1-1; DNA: TGCAGTGCTAGAGACCCCAGAGGGCCCGGCACTGAAGCTTTCTTT; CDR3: CSARDPRGPGTEAFF
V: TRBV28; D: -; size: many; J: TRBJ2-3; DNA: TGTGCCAGCAGTTCGCAGGGTAAAGCGGCAGATACGCAGTATTTT; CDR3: CASSSQGKAADTQYF
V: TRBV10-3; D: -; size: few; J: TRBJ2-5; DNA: TGTGCCATCAGTGTACGAGAGACCCAGTACTTC; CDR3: CAISVRETQYF
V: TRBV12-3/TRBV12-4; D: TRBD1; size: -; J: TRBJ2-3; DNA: TGTGCCAGCGGAGTGGGACAGAGGGCGACGGATACGCAGTATTTT; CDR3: CASGVGQRATDTQYF
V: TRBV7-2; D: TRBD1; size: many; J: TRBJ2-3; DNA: TGTGCCAGCAGTCCCGACAGGGGCCTGGGGGATACGCAGTATTTT; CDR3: CASSPDRGLGDTQYF
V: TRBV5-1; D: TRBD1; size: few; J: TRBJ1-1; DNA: TGCGCCAGCAGCTTGGTAGGGACAGGGGTGAACACTGAAGCTTTCTTT; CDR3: CASSLVGTGVNTEAFF
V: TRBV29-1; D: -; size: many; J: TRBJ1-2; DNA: TGCAGCTTCCGCTCAGGGGCAGGAGTGAGCGGTGGTGGCTACACCTTC; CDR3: CSFRSGAGVSGGGYTF
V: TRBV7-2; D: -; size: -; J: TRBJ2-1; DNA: TGTGCCAGCAGCTTACCGCCGACTAACAGCTCCTACAATGAGCAGTTCTTC; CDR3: CASSLPPTNSSYNEQFF
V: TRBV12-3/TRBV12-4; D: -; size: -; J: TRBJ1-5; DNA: TGTGCCAGCAGTTGTAGGTCCGAGGGGCCCCAGCATTTT; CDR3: CASSCRSEGPQHF
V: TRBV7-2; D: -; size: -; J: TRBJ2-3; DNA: TGTGCCAGCAGCCGCTGTGCGGATACGCAGTATTTT; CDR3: CASSRCADTQYF
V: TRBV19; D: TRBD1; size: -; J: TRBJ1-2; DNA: TGTGCCAGTAGTCCTTTACCGGGACAGGGGGGATCCAACTATGGCTACACCTTC; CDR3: CASSPLPGQGGSNYGYTF
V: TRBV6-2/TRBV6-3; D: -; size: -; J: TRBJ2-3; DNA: TGTGCCAGCAGTTGGGAAAGGGTCACAGATACGCAGTATTTT; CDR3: CASSWERVTDTQYF
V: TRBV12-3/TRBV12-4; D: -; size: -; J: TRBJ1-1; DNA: TGTGCCAGCAGGCCCATCGGCAGGGTCCTGAACACTGAAGCTTTCTTT; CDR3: CASRPIGRVLNTEAFF
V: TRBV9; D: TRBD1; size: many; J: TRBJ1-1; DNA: TGTGCCAGCAGCGGGAGAACAGGGGGCCTAGGTACTGAAGCTTTCTTT; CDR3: CASSGRTGGLGTEAFF
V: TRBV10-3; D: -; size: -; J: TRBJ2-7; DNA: TGTGCCATCAGTGAGTCGAGTCAGAACTACGAGCAGTACTTC; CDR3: CAISESSQNYEQYF
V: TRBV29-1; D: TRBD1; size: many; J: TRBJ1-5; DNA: TGCAGCGTAGCCTTGGACAGGGAAGGGATCATGCCCCAGCATTTT; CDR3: CSVALDREGIMPQHF
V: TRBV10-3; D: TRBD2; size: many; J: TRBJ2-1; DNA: TGTGCCATCAGGGGACTAGCGGGGGAGGCCAATGAGCAGTTCTTC; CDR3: CAIRGLAGEANEQFF
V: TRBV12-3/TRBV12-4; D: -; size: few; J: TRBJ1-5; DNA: TGTGCCAGCAGTTCCAAACCTTGGACGGGTCAGCCCCAGCATTTT; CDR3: CASSSKPWTGQPQHF
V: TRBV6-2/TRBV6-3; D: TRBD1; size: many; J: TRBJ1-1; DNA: TGTGCCAGCAAAAATCAGGCAGGGGGAGCTTTCTTT; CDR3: CASKNQAGGAFF
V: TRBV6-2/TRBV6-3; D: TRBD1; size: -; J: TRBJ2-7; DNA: TGTGCCAGCAGTTCTCGACAGGGGCAAACCTACGAGCAGTACTTC; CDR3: CASSSRQGQTYEQYF
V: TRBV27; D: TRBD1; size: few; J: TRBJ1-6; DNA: TGTGCCAGCAGTTTCCTGACGACAGGGGGGTGGGATTCACCCCTCCACTTT; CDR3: CASSFLTTGGWDSPLHF
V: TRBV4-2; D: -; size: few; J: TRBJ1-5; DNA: TGTGCCAGCAGCCAAGGGGAGATGAGCAATCAGCCCCAGCATTTT; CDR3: CASSQGEMSNQPQHF
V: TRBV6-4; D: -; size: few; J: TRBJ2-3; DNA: TGTGCCAGCAGTGACTCCGCCAGGGTAGATACGCAGTATTTT; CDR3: CASSDSARVDTQYF
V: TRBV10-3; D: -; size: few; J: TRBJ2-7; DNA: TGTGCCATCAACCCCGGACAGAAATCCTACGAGCAGTACTTC; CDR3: CAINPGQKSYEQYF